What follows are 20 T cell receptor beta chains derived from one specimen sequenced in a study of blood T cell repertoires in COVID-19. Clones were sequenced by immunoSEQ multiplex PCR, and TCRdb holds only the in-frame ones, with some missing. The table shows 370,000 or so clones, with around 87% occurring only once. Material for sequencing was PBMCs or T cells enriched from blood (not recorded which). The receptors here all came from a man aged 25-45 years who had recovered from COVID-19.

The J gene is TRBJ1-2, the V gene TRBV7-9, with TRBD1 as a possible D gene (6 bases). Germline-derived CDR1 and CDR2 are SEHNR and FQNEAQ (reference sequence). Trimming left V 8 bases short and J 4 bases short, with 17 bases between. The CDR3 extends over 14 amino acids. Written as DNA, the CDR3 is TGTGCCAGCCAGGGGAGTCGAGCGATCTATGGCTACACCTTC. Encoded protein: CASQGSRAIYGYTF.

The CDR3 protein is CASSPARRDGNQPQHF. The CDR3 DNA follows: TGTGCCAGCAGCCCAGCTAGGAGGGACGGCAATCAGCCCCAGCATTTT. This chain connects TRBV7-2 to TRBJ1-5, with D possibly TRBD1 on 5 matching bases. In germline, CDR1 is SGHTA, CDR2 FQGNSA. The V gene lost 5 bases and the J gene lost 2 bases, with 16 bases spanning the gap. This CDR3 is 16 amino acids long.

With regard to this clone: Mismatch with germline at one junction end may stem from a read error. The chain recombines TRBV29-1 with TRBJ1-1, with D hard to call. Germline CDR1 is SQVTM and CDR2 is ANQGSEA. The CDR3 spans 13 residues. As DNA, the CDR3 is TGCAGCCTTGAGGGAGGTACGAACACTGAAGCTTTCTTT. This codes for CSLEGGTNTEAFF.

In nucleotides, the CDR3 is TGTGCCAGCAGCTTAGTTTCCGGGGGGCCGGCAGAGACCCAGTACTTC. As protein: CASSLVSGGPAETQYF. This chain joins TRBV7-9 and TRBJ2-5, with a weak D call TRBD2 (7 bases). Trimming cost V 1 base and J 4 bases, with 16 bases left between them. CDR1 and CDR2 (germline): SEHNR, FQNEAQ (reference sequence). This CDR3 region has 16 residues.

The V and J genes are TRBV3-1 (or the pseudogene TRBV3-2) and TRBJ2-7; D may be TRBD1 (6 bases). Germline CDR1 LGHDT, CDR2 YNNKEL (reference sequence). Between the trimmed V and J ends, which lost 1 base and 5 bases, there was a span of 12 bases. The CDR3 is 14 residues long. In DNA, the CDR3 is TGTGCCAGCAGCCAAGGGACAGCCTCGGACGAGCAGTACTTC. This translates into CASSQGTASDEQYF.

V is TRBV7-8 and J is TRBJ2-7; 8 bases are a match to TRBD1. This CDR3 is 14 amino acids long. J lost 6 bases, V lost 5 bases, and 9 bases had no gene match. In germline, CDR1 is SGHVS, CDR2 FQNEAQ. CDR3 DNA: TGTGCCAGCAGCACGGGACAGGTCACCGCCGAGCAGTACTTC. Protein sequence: CASSTGQVTAEQYF.

CDR3 nucleotides: TGTGCCAGCAGTCTGGGCCAATACGAGCAGTACTTC. Encoded protein: CASSLGQYEQYF. The rearrangement joins TRBV28 to TRBJ2-7; D is unresolved. Between the trimmed V and J ends, which lost 5 bases and 4 bases, there was a span of 9 bases. This CDR3 has 12 residues. From germline, CDR1 is MDHEN and CDR2 SYDVKM.

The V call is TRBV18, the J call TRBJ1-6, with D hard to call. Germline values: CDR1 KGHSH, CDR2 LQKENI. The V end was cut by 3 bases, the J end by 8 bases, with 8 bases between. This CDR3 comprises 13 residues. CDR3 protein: CASSPTRDSPLHF. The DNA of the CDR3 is TGTGCCAGCTCACCGACGAGGGATTCACCCCTCCACTTT.

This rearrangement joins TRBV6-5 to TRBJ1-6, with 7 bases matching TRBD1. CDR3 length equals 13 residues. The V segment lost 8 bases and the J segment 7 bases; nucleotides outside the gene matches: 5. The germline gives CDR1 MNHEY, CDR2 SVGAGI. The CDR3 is CASLDRVNSPLHF. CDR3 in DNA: TGTGCCAGCCTTGACAGGGTGAATTCACCCCTCCACTTT.

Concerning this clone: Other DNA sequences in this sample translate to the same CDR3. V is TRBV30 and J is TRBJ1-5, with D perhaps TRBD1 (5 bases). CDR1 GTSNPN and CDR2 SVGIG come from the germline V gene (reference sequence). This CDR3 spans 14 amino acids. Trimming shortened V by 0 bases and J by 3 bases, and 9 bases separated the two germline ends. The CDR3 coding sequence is TGTGCCTGGAGTGTGGGGGGTTTCAATCAGCCCCAGCATTTT. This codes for CAWSVGGFNQPQHF.

CDR3 region: CASSQDHGGRGYTF. CDR3 in DNA: TGTGCCAGCAGCCAAGATCACGGGGGGCGCGGCTACACCTTC. This chain connects TRBV3-1 (or the pseudogene TRBV3-2) to TRBJ1-2; D may be TRBD1 (6 bases). This CDR3 region has 14 residues. From germline, CDR1 is LGHDT and CDR2 YNNKEL (reference sequence). Trimming removed 0 bases at V and 8 bases at J, with 13 bases between.

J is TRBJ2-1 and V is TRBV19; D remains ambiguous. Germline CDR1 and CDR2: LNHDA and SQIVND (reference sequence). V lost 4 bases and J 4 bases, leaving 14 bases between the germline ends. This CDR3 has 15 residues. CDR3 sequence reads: CASSKELALYNEQFF. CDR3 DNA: TGTGCCAGTAGTAAGGAGCTGGCTCTGTACAATGAGCAGTTCTTC.

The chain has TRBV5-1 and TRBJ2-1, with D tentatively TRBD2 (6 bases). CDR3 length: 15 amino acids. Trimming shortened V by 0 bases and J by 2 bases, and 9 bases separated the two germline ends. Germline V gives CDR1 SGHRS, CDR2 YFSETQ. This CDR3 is CASSLERTTYNEQFF. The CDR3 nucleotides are TGCGCCAGCAGCTTGGAGCGGACTACCTACAATGAGCAGTTCTTC.

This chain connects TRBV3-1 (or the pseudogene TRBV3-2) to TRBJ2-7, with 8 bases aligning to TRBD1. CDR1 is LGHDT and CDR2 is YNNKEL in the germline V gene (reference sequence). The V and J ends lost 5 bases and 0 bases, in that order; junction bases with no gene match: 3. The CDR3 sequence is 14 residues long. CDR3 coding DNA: TGTGCCAGCAGCTCCGGGACAGGCTCCTACGAGCAGTACTTC. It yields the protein CASSSGTGSYEQYF.

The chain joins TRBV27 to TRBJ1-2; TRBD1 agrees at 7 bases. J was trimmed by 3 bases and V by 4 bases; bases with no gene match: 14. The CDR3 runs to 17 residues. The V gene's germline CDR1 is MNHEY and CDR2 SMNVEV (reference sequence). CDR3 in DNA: TGTGCCAGCAGTTCGACCCGGACAGGAATGTTGGACTATGGCTACACCTTC. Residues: CASSSTRTGMLDYGYTF.

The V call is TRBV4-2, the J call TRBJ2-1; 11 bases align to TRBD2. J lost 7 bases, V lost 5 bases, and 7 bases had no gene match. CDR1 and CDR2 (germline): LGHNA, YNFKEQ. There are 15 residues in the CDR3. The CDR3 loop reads CASSFSGGAVNEQFF. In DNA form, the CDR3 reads TGTGCCAGCAGCTTTAGCGGGGGGGCGGTAAATGAGCAGTTCTTC.

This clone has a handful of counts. DNA of the CDR3: TGTGCCAGCAGTTACTCCCTGTCAGAGCCCCAGCATTTT. Translated, it gives CASSYSLSEPQHF. V usage is TRBV6-5 and J usage is TRBJ1-5; no clear D. Germline values: CDR1 MNHEY, CDR2 SVGAGI. The V end was cut by 0 bases, the J end by 8 bases, with 8 bases between. The length of the CDR3 is 13 residues.

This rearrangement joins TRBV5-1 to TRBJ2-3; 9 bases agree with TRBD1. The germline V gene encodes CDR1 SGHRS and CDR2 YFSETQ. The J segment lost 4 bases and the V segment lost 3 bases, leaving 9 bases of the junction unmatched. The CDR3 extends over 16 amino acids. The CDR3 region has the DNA TGCGCCAGCAGCTGGCAGGGACAGGGATCTGCAGATACGCAGTATTTT. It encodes CASSWQGQGSADTQYF.

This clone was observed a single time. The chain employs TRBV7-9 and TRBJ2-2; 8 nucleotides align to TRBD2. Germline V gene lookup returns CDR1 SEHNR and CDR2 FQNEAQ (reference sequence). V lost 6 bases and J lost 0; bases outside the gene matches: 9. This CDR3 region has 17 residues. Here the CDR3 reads CASSSGAGGANTGELFF. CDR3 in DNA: TGTGCCAGCAGTTCTGGTGCCGGGGGGGCGAACACCGGGGAGCTGTTTTTT.

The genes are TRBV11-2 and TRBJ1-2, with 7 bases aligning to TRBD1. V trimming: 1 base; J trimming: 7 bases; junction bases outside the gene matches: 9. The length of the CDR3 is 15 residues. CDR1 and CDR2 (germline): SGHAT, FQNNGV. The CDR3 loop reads CASSLGPTQGVGYTF. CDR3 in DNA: TGTGCCAGCAGCTTAGGTCCAACGCAGGGGGTTGGCTACACCTTC.